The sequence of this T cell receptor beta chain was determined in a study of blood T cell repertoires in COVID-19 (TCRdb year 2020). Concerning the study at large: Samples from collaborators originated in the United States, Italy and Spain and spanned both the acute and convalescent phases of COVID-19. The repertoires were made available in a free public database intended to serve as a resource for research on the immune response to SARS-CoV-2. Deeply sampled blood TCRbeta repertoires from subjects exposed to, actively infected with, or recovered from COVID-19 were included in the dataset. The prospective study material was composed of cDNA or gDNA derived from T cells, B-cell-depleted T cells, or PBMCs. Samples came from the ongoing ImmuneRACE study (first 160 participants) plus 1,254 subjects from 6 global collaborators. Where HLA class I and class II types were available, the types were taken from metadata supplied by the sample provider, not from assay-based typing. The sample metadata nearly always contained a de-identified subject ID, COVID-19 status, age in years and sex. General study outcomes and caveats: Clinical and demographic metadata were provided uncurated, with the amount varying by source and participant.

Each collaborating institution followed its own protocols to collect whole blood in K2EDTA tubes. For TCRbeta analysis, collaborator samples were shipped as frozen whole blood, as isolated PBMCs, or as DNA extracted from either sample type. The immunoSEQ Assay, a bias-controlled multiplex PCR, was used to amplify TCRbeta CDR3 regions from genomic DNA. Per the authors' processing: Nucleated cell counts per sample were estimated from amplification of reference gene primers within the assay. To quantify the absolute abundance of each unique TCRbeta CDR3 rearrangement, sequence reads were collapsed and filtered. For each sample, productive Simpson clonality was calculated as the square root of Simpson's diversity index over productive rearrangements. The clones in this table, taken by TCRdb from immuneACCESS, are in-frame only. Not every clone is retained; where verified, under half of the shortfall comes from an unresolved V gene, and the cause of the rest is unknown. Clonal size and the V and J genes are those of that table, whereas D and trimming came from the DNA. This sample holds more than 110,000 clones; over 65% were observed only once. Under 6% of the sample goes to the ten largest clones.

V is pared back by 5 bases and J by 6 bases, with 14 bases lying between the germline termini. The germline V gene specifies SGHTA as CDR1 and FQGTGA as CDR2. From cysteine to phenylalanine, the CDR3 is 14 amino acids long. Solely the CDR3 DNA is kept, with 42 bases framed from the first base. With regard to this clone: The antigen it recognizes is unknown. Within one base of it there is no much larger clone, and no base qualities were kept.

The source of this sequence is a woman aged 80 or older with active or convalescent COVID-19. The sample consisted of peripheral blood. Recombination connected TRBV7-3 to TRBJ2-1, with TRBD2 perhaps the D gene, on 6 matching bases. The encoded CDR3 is CASSLTREANEQFF. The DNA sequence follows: TGTGCCAGCAGCCTTACAAGGGAGGCCAATGAGCAGTTCTTC.